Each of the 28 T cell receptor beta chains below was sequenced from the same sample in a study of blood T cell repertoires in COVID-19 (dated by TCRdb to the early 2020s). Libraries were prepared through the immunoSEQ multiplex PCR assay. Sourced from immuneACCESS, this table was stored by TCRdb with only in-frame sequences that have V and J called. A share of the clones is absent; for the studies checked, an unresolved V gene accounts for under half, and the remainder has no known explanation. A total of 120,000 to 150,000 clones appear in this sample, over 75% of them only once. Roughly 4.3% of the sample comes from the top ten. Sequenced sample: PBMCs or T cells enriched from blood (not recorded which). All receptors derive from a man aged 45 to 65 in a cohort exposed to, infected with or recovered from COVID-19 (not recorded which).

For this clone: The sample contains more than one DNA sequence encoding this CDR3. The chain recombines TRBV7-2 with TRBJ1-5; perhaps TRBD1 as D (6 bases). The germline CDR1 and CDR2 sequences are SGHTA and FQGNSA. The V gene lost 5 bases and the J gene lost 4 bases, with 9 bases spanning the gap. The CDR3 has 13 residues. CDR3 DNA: TGTGCCAGCAGCGCCACAGGGAATCAGCCCCAGCATTTT. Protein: CASSATGNQPQHF.

DNA of the CDR3: TGTGCCACCAGCACTGGACAGGGATCTAACTATGGCTACACCTTC. It codes for CATSTGQGSNYGYTF. The rearrangement joins TRBV15 to TRBJ1-2; 8 bases line up with TRBD1. Germline V lookup: CDR1 LNHNV, CDR2 YYDKDF (reference sequence). CDR3 size: 15 residues. The J segment lost 0 bases and the V segment lost 4 bases, leaving 4 bases of the junction unmatched.

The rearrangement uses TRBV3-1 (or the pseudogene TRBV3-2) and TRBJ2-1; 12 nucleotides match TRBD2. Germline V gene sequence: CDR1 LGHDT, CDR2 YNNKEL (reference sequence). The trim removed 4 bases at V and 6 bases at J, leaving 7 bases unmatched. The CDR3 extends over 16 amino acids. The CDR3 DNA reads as TGTGCCAGCAGCCCTCTAGCGGGAGGGCCTTTCAATGAGCAGTTCTTC. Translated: CASSPLAGGPFNEQFF.

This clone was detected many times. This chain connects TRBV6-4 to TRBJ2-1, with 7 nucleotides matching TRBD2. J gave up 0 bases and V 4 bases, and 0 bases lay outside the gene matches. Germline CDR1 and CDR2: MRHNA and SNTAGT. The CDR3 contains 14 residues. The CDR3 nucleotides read TGTGCCAGCAGTGGCGGGAGCTCCTACAATGAGCAGTTCTTC. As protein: CASSGGSSYNEQFF.

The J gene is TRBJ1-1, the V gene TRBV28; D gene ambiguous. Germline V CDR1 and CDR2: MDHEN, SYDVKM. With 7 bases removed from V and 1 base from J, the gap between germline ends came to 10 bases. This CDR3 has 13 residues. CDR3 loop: CASNDAGNTEAFF. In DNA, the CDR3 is TGTGCCAGCAACGATGCAGGGAACACTGAAGCTTTCTTT.

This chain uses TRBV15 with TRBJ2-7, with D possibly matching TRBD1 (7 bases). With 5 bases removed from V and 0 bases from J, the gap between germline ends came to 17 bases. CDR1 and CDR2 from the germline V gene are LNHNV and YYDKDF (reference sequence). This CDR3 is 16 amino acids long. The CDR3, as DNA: TGTGCCACCAGCCCGGGGGACAGATCGTACTCCTACGAGCAGTACTTC. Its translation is CATSPGDRSYSYEQYF.

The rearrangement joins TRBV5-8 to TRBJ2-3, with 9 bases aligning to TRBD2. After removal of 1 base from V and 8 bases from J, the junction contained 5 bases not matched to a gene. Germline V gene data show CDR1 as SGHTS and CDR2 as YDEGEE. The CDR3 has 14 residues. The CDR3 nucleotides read TGTGCCAGCAGCTTGCCCCTAGCGGGACCTACGCAGTATTTT. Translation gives CASSLPLAGPTQYF.

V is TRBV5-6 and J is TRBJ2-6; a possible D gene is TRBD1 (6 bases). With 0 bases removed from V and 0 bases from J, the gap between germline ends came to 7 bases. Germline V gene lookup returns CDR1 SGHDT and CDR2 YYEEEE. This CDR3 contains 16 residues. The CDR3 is CASSLDRDSGANVLTF. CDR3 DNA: TGTGCCAGCAGCTTGGACAGGGACTCTGGGGCCAACGTCCTGACTTTC.

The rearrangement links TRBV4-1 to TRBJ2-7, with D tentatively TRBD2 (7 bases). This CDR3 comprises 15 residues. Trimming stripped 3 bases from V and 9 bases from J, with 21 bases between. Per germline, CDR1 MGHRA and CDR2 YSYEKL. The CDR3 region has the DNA TGCGCCAGCAGCCAGGACAGAGGGATCTGGGGGGGGCAGTACTTC. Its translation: CASSQDRGIWGGQYF.

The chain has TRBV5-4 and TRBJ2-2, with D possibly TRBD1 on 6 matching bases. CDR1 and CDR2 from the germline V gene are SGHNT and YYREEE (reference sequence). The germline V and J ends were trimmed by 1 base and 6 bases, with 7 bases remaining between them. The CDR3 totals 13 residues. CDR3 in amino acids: CASSLQGPGELFF. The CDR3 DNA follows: TGTGCCAGCAGCTTGCAGGGGCCCGGGGAGCTGTTTTTT.

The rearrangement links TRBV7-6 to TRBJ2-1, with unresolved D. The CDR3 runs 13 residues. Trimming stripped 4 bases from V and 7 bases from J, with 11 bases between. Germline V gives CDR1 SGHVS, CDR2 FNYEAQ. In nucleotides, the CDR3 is TGTGCCAGCAGCTCGTCTGTAGCAAATGAGCAGTTCTTC. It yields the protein CASSSSVANEQFF. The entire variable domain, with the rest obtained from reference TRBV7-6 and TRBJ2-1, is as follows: GAGVSQSPRYKVTKRGQDVALRCDPISGHVSLYWYRQALGQGPEFLTYFNYEAQQDKSGLPNDRFSAERPEGSISTLTIQRTEQRDSAMYRCASSSSVANEQFFGPGTRLTVL.

The CDR3 DNA reads as TGTGCCAGCAGTTTTCTACTGACTAGCGGGGTGGAAGATACGCAGTATTTT. This codes for CASSFLLTSGVEDTQYF. V gene TRBV28 combines with J gene TRBJ2-3, with 11 positions matching TRBD2. CDR1 and CDR2 (germline): MDHEN, SYDVKM. After removal of 3 bases from V and 5 bases from J, the junction contained 10 bases not matched to a gene. CDR3 length: 17 residues.

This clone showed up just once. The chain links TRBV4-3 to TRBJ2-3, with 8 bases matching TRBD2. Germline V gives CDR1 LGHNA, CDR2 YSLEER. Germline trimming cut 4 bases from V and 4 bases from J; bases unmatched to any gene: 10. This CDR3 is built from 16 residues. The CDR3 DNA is TGCGCCAGCAGCCGGGGAGGGCGGGGGGACTCAGATACGCAGTATTTT. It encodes CASSRGGRGDSDTQYF.

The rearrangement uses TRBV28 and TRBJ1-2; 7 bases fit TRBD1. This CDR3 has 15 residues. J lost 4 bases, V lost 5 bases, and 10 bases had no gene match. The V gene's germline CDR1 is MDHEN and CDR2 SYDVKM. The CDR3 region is CASSVLGTDTYGYTF. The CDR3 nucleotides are TGTGCCAGCAGTGTCCTAGGGACAGACACCTATGGCTACACCTTC.

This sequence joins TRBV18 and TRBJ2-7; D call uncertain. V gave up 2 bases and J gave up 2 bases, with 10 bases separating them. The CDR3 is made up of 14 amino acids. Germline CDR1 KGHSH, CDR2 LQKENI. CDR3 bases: TGTGCCAGCTCACCAGATAACAGAGCCTACGAGCAGTACTTC. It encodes CASSPDNRAYEQYF.

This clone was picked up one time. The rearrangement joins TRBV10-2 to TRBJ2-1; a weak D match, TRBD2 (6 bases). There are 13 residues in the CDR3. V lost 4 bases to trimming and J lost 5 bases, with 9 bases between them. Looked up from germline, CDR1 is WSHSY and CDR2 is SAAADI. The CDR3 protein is CASSAGLNNEQFF. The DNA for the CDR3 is TGCGCCAGCAGTGCAGGACTAAACAATGAGCAGTTCTTC.

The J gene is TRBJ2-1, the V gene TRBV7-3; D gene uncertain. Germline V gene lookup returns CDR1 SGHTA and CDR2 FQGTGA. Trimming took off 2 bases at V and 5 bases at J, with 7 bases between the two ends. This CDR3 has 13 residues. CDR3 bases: TGTGCCAGCAGCTTAGGTCCTAACAATGAGCAGTTCTTC. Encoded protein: CASSLGPNNEQFF. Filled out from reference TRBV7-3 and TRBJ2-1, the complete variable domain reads GAGVSQTPSNKVTEKGKYVELRCDPISGHTALYWYRQSLGQGPEFLIYFQGTGAADDSGLPNDRFFAVRPEGSVSTLKIQRTERGDSAVYLCASSLGPNNEQFFGPGTRLTVL.

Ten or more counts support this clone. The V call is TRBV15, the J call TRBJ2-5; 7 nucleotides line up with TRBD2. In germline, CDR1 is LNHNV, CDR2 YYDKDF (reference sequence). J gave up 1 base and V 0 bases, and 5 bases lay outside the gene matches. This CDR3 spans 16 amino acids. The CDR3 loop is CATSRDVGLSQETQYF. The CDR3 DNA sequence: TGTGCCACCAGCAGAGATGTGGGACTAAGCCAAGAGACCCAGTACTTC.

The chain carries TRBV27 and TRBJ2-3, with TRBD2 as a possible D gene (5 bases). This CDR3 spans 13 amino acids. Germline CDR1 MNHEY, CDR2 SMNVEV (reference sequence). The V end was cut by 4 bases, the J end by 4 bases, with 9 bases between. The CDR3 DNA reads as TGTGCCAGCAGTTATCCCGGGGCAGATACGCAGTATTTT. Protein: CASSYPGADTQYF.

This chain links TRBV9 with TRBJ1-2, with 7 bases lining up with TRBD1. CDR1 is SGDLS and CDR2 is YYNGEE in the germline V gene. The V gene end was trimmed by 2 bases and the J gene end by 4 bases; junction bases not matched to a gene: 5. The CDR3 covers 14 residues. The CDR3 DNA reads TGTGCCAGCAGCGTTCCAGGGGGATCCTATGGCTACACCTTC. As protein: CASSVPGGSYGYTF.

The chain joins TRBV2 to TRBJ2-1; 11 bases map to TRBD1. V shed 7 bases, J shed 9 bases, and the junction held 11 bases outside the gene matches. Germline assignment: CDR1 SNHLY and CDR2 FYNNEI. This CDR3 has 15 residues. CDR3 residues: CASMTGTGGTFEQFF. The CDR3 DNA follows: TGTGCCAGCATGACCGGGACAGGGGGAACTTTTGAGCAGTTCTTC. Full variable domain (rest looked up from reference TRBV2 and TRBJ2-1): EPEVTQTPSHQVTQMGQEVILRCVPISNHLYFYWYRQILGQKVEFLVSFYNNEISEKSEIFDDQFSVERPDGSNFTLKIRSTKLEDSAMYFCASMTGTGGTFEQFFGPGTRLTVL.

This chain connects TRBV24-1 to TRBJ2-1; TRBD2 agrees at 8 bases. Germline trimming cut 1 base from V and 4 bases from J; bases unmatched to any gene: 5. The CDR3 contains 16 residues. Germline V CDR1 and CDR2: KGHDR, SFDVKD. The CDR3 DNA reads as TGTGCCACCAGTGATTTCGCGGGAGGAAATTACAATGAGCAGTTCTTC. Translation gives CATSDFAGGNYNEQFF.

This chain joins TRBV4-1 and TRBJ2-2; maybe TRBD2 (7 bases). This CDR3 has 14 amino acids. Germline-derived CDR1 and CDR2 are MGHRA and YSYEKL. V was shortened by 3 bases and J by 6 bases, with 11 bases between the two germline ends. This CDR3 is CASSQGGGAGELFF. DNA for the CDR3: TGCGCCAGCAGCCAGGGAGGGGGTGCCGGGGAGCTGTTTTTT.

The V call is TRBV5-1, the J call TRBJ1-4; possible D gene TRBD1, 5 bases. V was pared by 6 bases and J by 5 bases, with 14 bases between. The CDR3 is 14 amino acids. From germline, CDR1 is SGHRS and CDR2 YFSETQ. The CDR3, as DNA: TGCGCCAGCATGTTCACAGGTAGGAATGAAAAACTGTTTTTT. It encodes CASMFTGRNEKLFF.

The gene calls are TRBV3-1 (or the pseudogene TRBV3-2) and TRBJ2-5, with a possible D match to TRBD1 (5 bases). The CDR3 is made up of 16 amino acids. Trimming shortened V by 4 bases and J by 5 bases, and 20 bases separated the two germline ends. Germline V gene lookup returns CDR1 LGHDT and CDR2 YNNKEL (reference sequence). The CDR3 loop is CASSPRWGGVGETQYF. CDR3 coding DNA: TGTGCCAGCAGCCCTCGGTGGGGCGGAGTGGGGGAGACCCAGTACTTC.

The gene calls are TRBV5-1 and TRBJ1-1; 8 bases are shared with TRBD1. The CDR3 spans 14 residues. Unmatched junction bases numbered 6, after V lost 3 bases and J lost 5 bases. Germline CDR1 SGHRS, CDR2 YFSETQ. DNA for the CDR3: TGCGCCAGCAGCTCAGGACAGGGCCGGACTGAAGCTTTCTTT. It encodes CASSSGQGRTEAFF.

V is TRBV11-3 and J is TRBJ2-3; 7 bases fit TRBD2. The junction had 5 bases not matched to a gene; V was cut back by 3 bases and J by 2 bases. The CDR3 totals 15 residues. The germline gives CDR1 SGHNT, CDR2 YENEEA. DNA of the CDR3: TGTGCCAGCAGCTTGGGGGGGAGGGCCACAGATACGCAGTATTTT. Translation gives CASSLGGRATDTQYF.

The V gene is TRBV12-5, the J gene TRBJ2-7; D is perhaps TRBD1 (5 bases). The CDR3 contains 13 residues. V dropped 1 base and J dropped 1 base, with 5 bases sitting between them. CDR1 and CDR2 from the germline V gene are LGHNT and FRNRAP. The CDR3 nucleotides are TGTGCTAGTGGTTTGGCAGGGTCCTACGAGCAGTACTTC. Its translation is CASGLAGSYEQYF.